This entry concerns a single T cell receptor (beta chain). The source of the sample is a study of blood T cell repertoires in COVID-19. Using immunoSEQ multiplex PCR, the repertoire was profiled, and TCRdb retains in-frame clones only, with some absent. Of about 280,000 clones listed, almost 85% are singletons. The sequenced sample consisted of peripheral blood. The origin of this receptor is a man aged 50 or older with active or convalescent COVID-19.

This CDR3 reads CATSGGLAQYTNTGELFF. DNA for the CDR3: TGTGCCACCAGTGGGGGACTAGCGCAATACACGAACACCGGGGAGCTGTTTTTT. The chain employs TRBV24-1 and TRBJ2-2, with TRBD2 matching 10 bases. Trimming at V came to 5 bases and at J to 0 bases, leaving 8 bases not matched to a gene. The CDR3 is made up of 18 amino acids. Germline loops: CDR1 KGHDR, CDR2 SFDVKD.